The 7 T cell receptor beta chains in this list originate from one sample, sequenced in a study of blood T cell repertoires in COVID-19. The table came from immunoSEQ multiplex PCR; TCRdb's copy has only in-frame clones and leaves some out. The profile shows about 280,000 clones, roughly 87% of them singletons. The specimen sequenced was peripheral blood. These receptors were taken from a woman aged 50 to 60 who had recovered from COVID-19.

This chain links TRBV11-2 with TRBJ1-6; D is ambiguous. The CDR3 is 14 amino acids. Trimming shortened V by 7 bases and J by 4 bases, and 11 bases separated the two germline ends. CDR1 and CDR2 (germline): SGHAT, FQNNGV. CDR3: CASTLLGYNSPLHF. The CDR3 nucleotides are TGTGCCAGCACCCTACTCGGTTATAATTCACCCCTCCACTTT.

The CDR3 DNA reads as TGTGCCAGTAGCCCGACAGGGGGCATCTATGGCTACACCTTC. It specifies CASSPTGGIYGYTF. V and J are TRBV19 and TRBJ1-2; 10 nucleotides line up with TRBD1. V lost 6 bases and J lost 4; bases outside the gene matches: 5. CDR1 and CDR2 (germline): LNHDA, SQIVND (reference sequence). The CDR3 runs 14 residues.

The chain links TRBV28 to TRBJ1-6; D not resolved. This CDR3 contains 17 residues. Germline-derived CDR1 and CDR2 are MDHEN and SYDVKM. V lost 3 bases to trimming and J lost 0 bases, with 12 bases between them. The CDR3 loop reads CASSFVELYSYNSPLHF. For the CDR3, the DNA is TGTGCCAGCAGTTTTGTCGAGCTTTACTCCTATAATTCACCCCTCCACTTT.

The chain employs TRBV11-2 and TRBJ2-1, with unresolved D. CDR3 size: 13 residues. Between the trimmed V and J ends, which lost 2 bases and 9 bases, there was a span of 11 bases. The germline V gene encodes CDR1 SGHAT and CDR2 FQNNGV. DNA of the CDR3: TGTGCCAGCAGCTTAACCCCCCGGAGTGAGCAGTTCTTC. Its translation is CASSLTPRSEQFF.

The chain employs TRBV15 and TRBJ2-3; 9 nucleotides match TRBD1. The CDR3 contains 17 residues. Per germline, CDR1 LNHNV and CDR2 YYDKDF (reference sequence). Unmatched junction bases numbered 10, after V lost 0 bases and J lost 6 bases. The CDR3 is CATSRDLRTGGMDTQYF. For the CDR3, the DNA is TGTGCCACCAGCAGAGATTTACGAACAGGGGGCATGGATACGCAGTATTTT.

The chain's CDR3 is CASIRGSYNEQFF. The CDR3 DNA reads TGTGCCAGCATTAGGGGCAGCTACAATGAGCAGTTCTTC. The V call is TRBV2, the J call TRBJ2-1; a weak D match, TRBD1 (5 bases). The CDR3 totals 13 residues. CDR1 SNHLY and CDR2 FYNNEI come from the germline V gene. Trimming removed 7 bases at V and 3 bases at J, with 10 bases between.

The DNA of the CDR3 is TGCGCCAGCAGCCAAGATTGGACAGGGGTCAATCAGCCCCAGCATTTT. It yields the protein CASSQDWTGVNQPQHF. The chain combines TRBV4-3 with TRBJ1-5, with 9 bases matching TRBD1. The CDR3 runs to 16 residues. Germline V CDR1 and CDR2: LGHNA, YSLEER. Trimming cost V 0 bases and J 3 bases; bases outside gene matches: 3.